This T cell receptor beta chain originates from a study of OX40 agonist ivuxolimab in advanced cancers. Study summary: Ivuxolimab, an agonistic anti-OX40 (CD134) antibody, was given to patients.

Data came from immunoSEQ multiplex PCR; TCRdb stores just in-frame clones and leaves some out. The data hold around 66,000 clones, with 80% to 85% observed a single time. Per germline, CDR1 SGHRS and CDR2 YFSETQ. The CDR3 is 16 residues long. V gave up 0 bases and J gave up 0 bases, with 10 bases separating them. The chain has TRBV5-1 and TRBJ1-3; TRBD1 might be the D (5 bases). The sequence derives from an adult with an advanced solid tumor such as melanoma, head and neck, liver or kidney cancer. This material consisted of CD4+ or CD8+ T cells sorted from blood, taken in a trial of the OX40 agonist ivuxolimab. The CDR3 sequence: CASSLAVGASGNTIYF. In DNA, the CDR3 is TGCGCCAGCAGCTTGGCAGTAGGGGCCTCTGGAAACACCATATATTTT. The full variable domain, with the rest looked up from reference TRBV5-1 and TRBJ1-3, is KAGVTQTPRYLIKTRGQQVTLSCSPISGHRSVSWYQQTPGQGLQFLFEYFSETQRNKGNFPGRFSGRQFSNSRSEMNVSTLELGDSALYLCASSLAVGASGNTIYFGEGSWLTVV.